Below, 22 T cell receptor beta chains from the same sample are listed, as sequenced in a study of shared clonotypes between healthy human individuals. Assay: immunoSEQ multiplex PCR; the TCRdb copy retains only in-frame clones and omits some. The data show around 2.5 million clones, approximately 93% seen once. Sequenced sample: naive CD4+ T cells from PBMCs. Subset given: CD45RA+ positively selected. These receptor sequences come from a man aged 18-30 years in good health. Some clones in this sample may be carry-over from other donors' samples.

This chain joins TRBV18 and TRBJ2-1; the match to TRBD2 covers 12 bases. CDR1 and CDR2 from the germline V gene are KGHSH and LQKENI. V dropped 0 bases and J dropped 7; count of bases not matched to a gene: 4. The CDR3 is made up of 16 amino acids. The CDR3 loop is CASSPPWTSGNNEQFF. In DNA form, the CDR3 reads TGTGCCAGCTCACCACCTTGGACTAGCGGGAATAATGAGCAGTTCTTC.

This chain uses TRBV6-4 with TRBJ1-4; D is unresolved. The germline gives CDR1 MRHNA, CDR2 SNTAGT. Trimming removed 0 bases at V and 6 bases at J, with 8 bases between. The CDR3 sequence is 14 residues long. For the CDR3, the DNA is TGTGCCAGCAGTGACTCCGTACGGCATGAAAAACTGTTTTTT. This codes for CASSDSVRHEKLFF.

The gene calls are TRBV11-1 and TRBJ1-4; 9 bases fit TRBD1. The CDR3 length is 14 residues. V dropped 5 bases and J dropped 7; count of bases not matched to a gene: 5. Germline V gene data show CDR1 as SGHAT and CDR2 as FQDESV (reference sequence). The chain's CDR3 is CASSQQGAREKLFF. The CDR3 region has the DNA TGTGCCAGCAGCCAACAGGGGGCGCGTGAAAAACTGTTTTTT. The variable domain in full, completed from reference TRBV11-1 and TRBJ1-4, reads EAEVAQSPRYKITEKSQAVAFWCDPISGHATLYWYRQILGQGPELLVQFQDESVVDDSQLPKDRFSAERLKGVDSTLKIQPAELGDSAMYLCASSQQGAREKLFFGSGTQLSVL.

This clone was detected once. The rearrangement joins TRBV19 to TRBJ1-4; weak D call: TRBD1 (6 bases). Germline V gene data show CDR1 as LNHDA and CDR2 as SQIVND (reference sequence). The CDR3 is made up of 18 amino acids. V was clipped by 2 bases and J by 8 bases, with 24 bases between them. CDR3 residues: CASSISPGGLGRNEKLFF. The CDR3 nucleotides read TGTGCCAGTAGTATATCGCCGGGGGGGCTCGGAAGGAACGAAAAACTGTTTTTT.

This clone was seen only once. This chain links TRBV7-8 with TRBJ1-5; a possible D gene is TRBD1 (6 bases). The CDR3 totals 13 residues. The germline CDR1 and CDR2 sequences are SGHVS and FQNEAQ. Trimming removed 5 bases at V and 9 bases at J, with 14 bases between. The CDR3 DNA is TGTGCCAGCAGCGACGGAGGGGGTATGCCCCAGCATTTT. Encoded protein: CASSDGGGMPQHF.

A note on this clone: Different DNA sequences within this sample yield the same CDR3. This rearrangement joins TRBV7-9 to TRBJ2-3; D is ambiguous. In germline, CDR1 is SEHNR, CDR2 FQNEAQ (reference sequence). The CDR3 consists of 13 residues. Trimming left V 3 bases short and J 2 bases short, with 6 bases between. CDR3: CASSLAPTDTQYF. CDR3 DNA: TGTGCCAGCAGCTTGGCCCCCACAGATACGCAGTATTTT. Combining the CDR3 with reference TRBV7-9 and TRBJ2-3 gives the whole variable domain DTGVSQNPRHKITKRGQNVTFRCDPISEHNRLYWYRQTLGQGPEFLTYFQNEAQLEKSRLLSDRFSAERPKGSFSTLEIQRTEQGDSAMYLCASSLAPTDTQYFGPGTRLTVL.

This chain joins TRBV6-5 and TRBJ1-1; D not resolved. CDR1 and CDR2 (germline): MNHEY, SVGAGI. Trimming removed 6 bases from V and 0 bases from J, with 8 bases in between. There are 13 residues in the CDR3. The CDR3 loop reads CASRHHLNTEAFF. For the CDR3, the DNA is TGTGCCAGCAGGCATCACTTGAACACTGAAGCTTTCTTT.

The CDR3 DNA reads TGTGCCAGCAGTGAGAGGTTAGCGGGAGGGGGCACAGATACGCAGTATTTT. Its translation: CASSERLAGGGTDTQYF. The chain has TRBV2 and TRBJ2-3, with 11 bases matching TRBD2. The V segment lost 3 bases and the J segment 1 base; nucleotides outside the gene matches: 6. Germline V gene data show CDR1 as SNHLY and CDR2 as FYNNEI. This CDR3 comprises 17 residues.

This chain uses TRBV11-2 with TRBJ2-7; the match to TRBD2 covers 7 bases. The length of the CDR3 is 18 residues. The germline V gene has CDR1 SGHAT and CDR2 FQNNGV. V shed 2 bases and J 2 bases; nucleotides not matched to a gene: 15. CDR3 sequence reads: CASSLWVVRRENPYEQYF. The CDR3 DNA sequence: TGTGCCAGCAGCTTATGGGTGGTCCGGCGGGAGAACCCCTACGAGCAGTACTTC.

CDR3 nucleotides: TGCGCCAGCAGCGAGGGGGGGCCAGGAGCTAGCACAGATACGCAGTATTTT. It codes for CASSEGGPGASTDTQYF. This chain connects TRBV5-1 to TRBJ2-3; TRBD2 might be the D (7 bases). The CDR3 length is 17 residues. The V gene's germline CDR1 is SGHRS and CDR2 YFSETQ. V was cut by 4 bases and J by 0 bases, with 18 bases left in between.

The CDR3 sequence: CASSQAPIPSNQPQHF. In DNA, the CDR3 is TGCGCCAGCAGCCAAGCGCCGATACCTAGCAATCAGCCCCAGCATTTT. J is TRBJ1-5 and V is TRBV4-1; unclear D gene. The CDR3 is made up of 16 amino acids. Germline V CDR1 and CDR2: MGHRA, YSYEKL. Trimming took 1 base from V and 0 from J, leaving 10 bases between them.

This chain links TRBV5-1 with TRBJ2-3; D gene unclear. V was clipped by 4 bases and J by 3 bases, with 12 bases between them. The CDR3 runs to 14 residues. Germline CDR1 is SGHRS and CDR2 is YFSETQ. CDR3 sequence reads: CASSPSPRTDTQYF. Written as DNA, the CDR3 is TGCGCCAGCAGCCCGTCCCCTCGTACAGATACGCAGTATTTT.

This chain connects TRBV27 to TRBJ1-1; 9 bases map to TRBD1. The germline V gene encodes CDR1 MNHEY and CDR2 SMNVEV (reference sequence). There are 14 residues in the CDR3. Germline trimming cut 3 bases from V and 6 bases from J; bases unmatched to any gene: 5. The CDR3: CASSFTGGPAEAFF. As DNA, the CDR3 is TGTGCCAGCAGTTTCACAGGGGGCCCGGCTGAAGCTTTCTTT.

J is TRBJ2-3 and V is TRBV10-1, with D maybe TRBD2 (5 bases). V was pared by 2 bases and J by 4 bases, with 7 bases between. Germline V gene data show CDR1 as WNHNN and CDR2 as SYGVQD (reference sequence). This CDR3 region has 13 residues. CDR3 DNA: TGCGCCAGCAGTGAGGGGAGCGCAGATACGCAGTATTTT. Translated, it gives CASSEGSADTQYF.

The J gene is TRBJ2-1, the V gene TRBV28, with a possible D match to TRBD2 (5 bases). The CDR3 runs 14 residues. V gave up 3 bases and J gave up 9 bases, with 15 bases separating them. CDR1 is MDHEN, CDR2 SYDVKM, per germline. CDR3 loop: CASSFPSERVEQFF. In nucleotides, the CDR3 is TGTGCCAGCAGTTTTCCCTCGGAGAGGGTTGAGCAGTTCTTC.

The genes are TRBV4-2 and TRBJ1-5; 7 positions match TRBD1. Germline V gene sequence: CDR1 LGHNA, CDR2 YNFKEQ. V shed 1 base and J 7 bases; nucleotides not matched to a gene: 4. This CDR3 region has 14 residues. CDR3: CASSQAIQGQPQHF. CDR3 nucleotide sequence: TGTGCCAGCAGCCAAGCGATACAGGGGCAGCCCCAGCATTTT.

The chain uses TRBV11-2 and TRBJ2-7, with D unresolved. The V and J ends lost 0 bases and 3 bases respectively, with 6 bases between them. This CDR3 region has 13 residues. CDR1 is SGHAT and CDR2 is FQNNGV in the germline V gene. The CDR3 bases are TGTGCCAGCAGCTTAGAGTACTTCTACGAGCAGTACTTC. This codes for CASSLEYFYEQYF.

The V call is TRBV28, the J call TRBJ2-2, with a tentative D call TRBD2 (5 bases). Germline V gene sequence: CDR1 MDHEN, CDR2 SYDVKM. The ends were cut back, 6 bases at V and 10 bases at J, with 15 bases in the middle. This CDR3 comprises 13 residues. The CDR3 is CASRNPGSEELFF. CDR3 sequence (DNA): TGTGCCAGCAGGAACCCGGGGTCTGAGGAGCTGTTTTTT.

This sequence joins TRBV30 and TRBJ1-4; D unresolved. V was pared by 2 bases and J by 7 bases, with 14 bases between. CDR1 is GTSNPN and CDR2 is SVGIG in the germline V gene (reference sequence). This CDR3 region has 14 residues. This chain's CDR3 is CAWSSPRWGEKLFF. The DNA for the CDR3 is TGTGCCTGGAGTTCACCCCGGTGGGGTGAAAAACTGTTTTTT.

The J gene is TRBJ2-3, the V gene TRBV5-1; D could derive from TRBD1 or TRBD2 (6 bases each). The CDR3 totals 15 residues. Germline CDR1 and CDR2: SGHRS and YFSETQ. The V gene lost 4 bases and the J gene lost 6 bases, with 18 bases spanning the gap. CDR3 DNA: TGCGCCAGCAGCCCGGGACACGCGGAGGGGGATACGCAGTATTTT. It encodes CASSPGHAEGDTQYF.

The chain is built from TRBV4-2 and TRBJ2-6; D remains ambiguous. The CDR3 consists of 16 residues. V dropped 4 bases and J dropped 0 bases, with 10 bases sitting between them. The germline gives CDR1 LGHNA, CDR2 YNFKEQ. The CDR3 loop reads CASSPGWTSGANVLTF. For the CDR3, the DNA is TGTGCCAGCAGCCCAGGTTGGACCTCTGGGGCCAACGTCCTGACTTTC.

This rearrangement joins TRBV7-8 to TRBJ1-2, with 8 nucleotides matching TRBD1. The CDR3 extends over 16 amino acids. V was clipped by 1 base and J by 6 bases; unmatched bases: 10. Germline V gene sequence: CDR1 SGHVS, CDR2 FQNEAQ. CDR3 in DNA: TGTGCCAGCAGCTTAGTGGGTTCCAGGGGGCGGAATGGCTACACCTTC. It encodes CASSLVGSRGRNGYTF.